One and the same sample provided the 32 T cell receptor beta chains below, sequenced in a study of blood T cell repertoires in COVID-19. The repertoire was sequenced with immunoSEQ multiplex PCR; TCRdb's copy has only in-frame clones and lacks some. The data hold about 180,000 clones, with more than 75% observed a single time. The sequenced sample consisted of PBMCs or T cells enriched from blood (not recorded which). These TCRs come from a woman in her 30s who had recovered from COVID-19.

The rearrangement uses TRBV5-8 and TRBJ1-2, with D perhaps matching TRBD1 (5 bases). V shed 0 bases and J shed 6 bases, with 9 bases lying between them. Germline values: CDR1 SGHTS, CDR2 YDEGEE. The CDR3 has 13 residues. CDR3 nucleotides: TGTGCCAGCAGCTTGGAGCGGGGACATGGCTACACCTTC. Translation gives CASSLERGHGYTF.

CDR3 DNA sequence: TGTGCCAGCAGTTACGCTCAGAGGGACTACTATGGCTACACCTTC. Translating gives CASSYAQRDYYGYTF. The rearrangement joins TRBV6-5 to TRBJ1-2; weak D call: TRBD1 (5 bases). Deletions cut 2 bases from V and 3 bases from J, with 13 bases between. CDR3 length: 15 amino acids. The V gene's germline CDR1 is MNHEY and CDR2 SVGAGI.

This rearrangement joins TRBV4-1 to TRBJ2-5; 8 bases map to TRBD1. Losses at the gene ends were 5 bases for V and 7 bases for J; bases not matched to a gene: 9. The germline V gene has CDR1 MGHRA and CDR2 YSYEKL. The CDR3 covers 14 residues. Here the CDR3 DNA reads TGCGCCAGCAGCGAAGGACAGGGCGGCGGGACCCAGTACTTC. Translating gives CASSEGQGGGTQYF.

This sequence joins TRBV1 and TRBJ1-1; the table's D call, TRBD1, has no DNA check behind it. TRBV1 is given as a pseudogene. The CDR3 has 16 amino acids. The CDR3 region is CTSSQVAPGVNTEAFF. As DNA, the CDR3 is TGCACCAGCAGCCAAGTCGCCCCAGGGGTGAACACTGAAGCTTTCTTT.

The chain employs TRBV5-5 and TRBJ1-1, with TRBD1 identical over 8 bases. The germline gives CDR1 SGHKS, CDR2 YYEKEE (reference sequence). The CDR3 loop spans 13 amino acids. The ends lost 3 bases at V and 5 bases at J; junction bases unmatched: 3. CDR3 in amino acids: CASSSQGATEAFF. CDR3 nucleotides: TGTGCCAGCAGCTCCCAGGGGGCGACTGAAGCTTTCTTT.

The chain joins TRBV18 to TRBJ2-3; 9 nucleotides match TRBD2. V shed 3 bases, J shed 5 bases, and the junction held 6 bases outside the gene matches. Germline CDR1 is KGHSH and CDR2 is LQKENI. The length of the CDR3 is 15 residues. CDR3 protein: CASSPAGGPGDTQYF. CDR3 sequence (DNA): TGTGCCAGCTCACCGGCGGGAGGGCCCGGAGATACGCAGTATTTT.

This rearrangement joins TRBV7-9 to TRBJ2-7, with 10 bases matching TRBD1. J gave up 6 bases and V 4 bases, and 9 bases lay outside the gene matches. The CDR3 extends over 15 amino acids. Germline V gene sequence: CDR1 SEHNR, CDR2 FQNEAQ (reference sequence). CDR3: CASSSRAGQGGEQYF. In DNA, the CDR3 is TGTGCCAGCAGCTCACGGGCTGGACAGGGGGGCGAGCAGTACTTC.

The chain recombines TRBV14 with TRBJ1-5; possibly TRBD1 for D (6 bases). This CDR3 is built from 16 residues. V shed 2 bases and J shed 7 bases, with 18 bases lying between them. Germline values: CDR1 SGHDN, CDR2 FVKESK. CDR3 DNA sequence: TGTGCCAGCAGCCAAAGCTGGACAGAGAGTGGGCAGCCCCAGCATTTT. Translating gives CASSQSWTESGQPQHF.

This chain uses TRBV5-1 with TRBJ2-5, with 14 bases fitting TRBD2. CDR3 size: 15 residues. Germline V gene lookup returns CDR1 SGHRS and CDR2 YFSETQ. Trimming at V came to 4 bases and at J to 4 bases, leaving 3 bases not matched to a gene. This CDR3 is CASSPGLAGAETQYF. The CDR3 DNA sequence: TGCGCCAGCAGCCCGGGACTAGCGGGAGCAGAGACCCAGTACTTC.

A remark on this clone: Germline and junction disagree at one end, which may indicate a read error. The CDR3 nucleotides are TGTGCCAGCAGCCCCACTTCGCCGGGACTAGCGGGAGTGATGAATTTT. Translating gives CASSPTSPGLAGVMNF. The genes are TRBV5-4 and TRBJ2-3, with TRBD2 identical over 14 bases. Germline CDR1 and CDR2: SGHNT and YYREEE (reference sequence). CDR3 length: 16 residues.

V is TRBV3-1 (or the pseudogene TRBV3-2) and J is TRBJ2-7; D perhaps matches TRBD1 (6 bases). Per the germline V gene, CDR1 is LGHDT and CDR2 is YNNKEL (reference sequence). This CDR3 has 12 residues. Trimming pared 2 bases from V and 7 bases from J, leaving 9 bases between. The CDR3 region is CASSQLGTEQYF. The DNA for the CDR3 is TGTGCCAGCAGCCAACTTGGGACAGAGCAGTACTTC.

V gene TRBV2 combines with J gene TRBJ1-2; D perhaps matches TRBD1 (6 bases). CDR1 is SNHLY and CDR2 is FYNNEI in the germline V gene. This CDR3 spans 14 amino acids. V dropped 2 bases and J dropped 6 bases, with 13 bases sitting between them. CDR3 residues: CASSEKDRSHGYTF. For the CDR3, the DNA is TGTGCCAGCAGTGAAAAGGACAGATCCCATGGCTACACCTTC.

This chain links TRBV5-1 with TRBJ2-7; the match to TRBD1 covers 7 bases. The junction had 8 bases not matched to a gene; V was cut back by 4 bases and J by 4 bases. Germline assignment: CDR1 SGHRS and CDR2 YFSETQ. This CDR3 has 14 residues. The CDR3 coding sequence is TGCGCCAGCAGCATGACAGGGAATTCTTACGAGCAGTACTTC. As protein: CASSMTGNSYEQYF.

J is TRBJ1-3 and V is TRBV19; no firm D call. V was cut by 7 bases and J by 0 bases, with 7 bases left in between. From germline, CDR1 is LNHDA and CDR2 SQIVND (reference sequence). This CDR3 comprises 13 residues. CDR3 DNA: TGTGCCAGTATATATTCCTCTGGAAACACCATATATTTT. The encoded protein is CASIYSSGNTIYF.

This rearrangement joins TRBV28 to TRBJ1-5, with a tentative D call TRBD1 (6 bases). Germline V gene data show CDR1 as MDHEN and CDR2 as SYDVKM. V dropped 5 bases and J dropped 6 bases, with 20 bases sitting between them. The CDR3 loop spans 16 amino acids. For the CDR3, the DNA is TGTGCCAGCAGTCTGACAGACAGGTTCGGAATTCAGCCCCAGCATTTT. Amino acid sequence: CASSLTDRFGIQPQHF.

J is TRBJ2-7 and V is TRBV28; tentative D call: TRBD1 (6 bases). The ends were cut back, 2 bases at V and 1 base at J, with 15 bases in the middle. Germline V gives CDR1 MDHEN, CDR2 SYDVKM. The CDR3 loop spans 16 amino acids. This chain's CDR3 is CASSLAATGVSYEQYF. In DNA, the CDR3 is TGTGCCAGCAGTTTAGCCGCGACAGGAGTTTCCTACGAGCAGTACTTC.

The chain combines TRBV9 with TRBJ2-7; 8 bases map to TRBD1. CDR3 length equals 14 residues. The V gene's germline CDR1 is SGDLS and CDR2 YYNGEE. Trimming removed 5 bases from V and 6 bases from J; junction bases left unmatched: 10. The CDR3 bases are TGTGCCAGCAGTTTGACTCCCGACAGGGGCGAGCAGTACTTC. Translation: CASSLTPDRGEQYF.

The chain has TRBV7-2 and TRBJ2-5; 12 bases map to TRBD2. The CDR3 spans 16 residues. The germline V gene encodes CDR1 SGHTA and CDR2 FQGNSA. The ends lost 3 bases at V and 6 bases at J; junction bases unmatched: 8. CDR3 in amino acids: CASSLSSGRGWQTQYF. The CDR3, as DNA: TGTGCCAGCAGCTTGTCTAGCGGGAGGGGGTGGCAGACCCAGTACTTC.

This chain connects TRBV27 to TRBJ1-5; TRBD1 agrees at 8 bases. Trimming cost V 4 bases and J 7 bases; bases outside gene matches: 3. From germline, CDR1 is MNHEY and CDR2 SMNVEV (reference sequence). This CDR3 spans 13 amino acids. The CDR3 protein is CASSSRQGQPQHF. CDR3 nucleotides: TGTGCCAGCAGTTCACGACAGGGGCAGCCCCAGCATTTT.

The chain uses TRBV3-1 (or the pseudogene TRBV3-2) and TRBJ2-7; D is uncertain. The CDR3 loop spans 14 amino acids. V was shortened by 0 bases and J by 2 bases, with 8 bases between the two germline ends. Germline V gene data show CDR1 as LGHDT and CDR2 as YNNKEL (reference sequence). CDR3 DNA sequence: TGTGCCAGCAGCCAAGAAGGTCTAGCCTACGAGCAGTACTTC. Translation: CASSQEGLAYEQYF.

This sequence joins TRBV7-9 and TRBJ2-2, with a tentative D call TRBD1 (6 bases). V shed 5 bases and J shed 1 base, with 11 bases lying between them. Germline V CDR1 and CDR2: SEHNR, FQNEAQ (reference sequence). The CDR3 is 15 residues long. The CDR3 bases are TGTGCCAGCAGCCCGCGGACAGTGAACACCGGGGAGCTGTTTTTT. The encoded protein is CASSPRTVNTGELFF.

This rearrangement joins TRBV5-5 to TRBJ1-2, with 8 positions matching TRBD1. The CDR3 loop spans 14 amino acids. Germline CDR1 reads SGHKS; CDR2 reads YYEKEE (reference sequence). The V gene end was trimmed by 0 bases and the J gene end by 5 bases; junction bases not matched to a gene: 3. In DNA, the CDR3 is TGTGCCAGCAGCTTGGACCAGGGGGCGTATGGCTACACCTTC. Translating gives CASSLDQGAYGYTF.

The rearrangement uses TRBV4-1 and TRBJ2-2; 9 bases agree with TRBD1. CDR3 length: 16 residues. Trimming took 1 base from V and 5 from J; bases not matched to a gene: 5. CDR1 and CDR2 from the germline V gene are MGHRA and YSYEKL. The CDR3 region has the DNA TGCGCCAGCAGCCAAGCGGACAGGGGTATTACCGGGGAGCTGTTTTTT. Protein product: CASSQADRGITGELFF.

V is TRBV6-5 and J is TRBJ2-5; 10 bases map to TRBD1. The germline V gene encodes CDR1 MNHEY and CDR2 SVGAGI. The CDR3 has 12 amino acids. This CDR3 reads CAVRQGAMTQYF. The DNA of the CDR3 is TGTGCGGTACGACAGGGGGCGATGACCCAGTACTTC.

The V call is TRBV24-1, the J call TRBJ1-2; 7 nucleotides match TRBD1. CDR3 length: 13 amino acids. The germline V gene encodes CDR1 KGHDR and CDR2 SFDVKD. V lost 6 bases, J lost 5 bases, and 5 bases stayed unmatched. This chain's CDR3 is CATSTGDGYGYTF. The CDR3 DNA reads TGTGCCACCAGTACAGGGGATGGGTATGGCTACACCTTC.

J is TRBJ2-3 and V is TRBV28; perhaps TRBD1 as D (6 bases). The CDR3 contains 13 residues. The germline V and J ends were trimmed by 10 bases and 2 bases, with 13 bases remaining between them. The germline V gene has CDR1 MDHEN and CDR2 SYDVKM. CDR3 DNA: TGTGCCATCAAAAGGGACAACACAGATACGCAGTATTTT. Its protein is CAIKRDNTDTQYF.

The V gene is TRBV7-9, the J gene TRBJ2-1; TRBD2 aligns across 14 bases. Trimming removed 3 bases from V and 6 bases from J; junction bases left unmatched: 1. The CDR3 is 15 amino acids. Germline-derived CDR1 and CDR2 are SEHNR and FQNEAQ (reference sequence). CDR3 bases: TGTGCCAGCAGCTTGACTAGCGGGAGGGCCAATGAGCAGTTCTTC. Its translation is CASSLTSGRANEQFF. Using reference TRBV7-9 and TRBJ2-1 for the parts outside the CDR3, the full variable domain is DTGVSQNPRHKITKRGQNVTFRCDPISEHNRLYWYRQTLGQGPEFLTYFQNEAQLEKSRLLSDRFSAERPKGSFSTLEIQRTEQGDSAMYLCASSLTSGRANEQFFGPGTRLTVL.

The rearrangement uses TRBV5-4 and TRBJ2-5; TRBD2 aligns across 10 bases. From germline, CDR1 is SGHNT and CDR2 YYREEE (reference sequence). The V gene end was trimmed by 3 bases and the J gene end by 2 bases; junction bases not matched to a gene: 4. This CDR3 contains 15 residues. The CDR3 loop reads CASSSGLAVQETQYF. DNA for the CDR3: TGTGCCAGCAGCTCCGGACTAGCGGTACAAGAGACCCAGTACTTC.

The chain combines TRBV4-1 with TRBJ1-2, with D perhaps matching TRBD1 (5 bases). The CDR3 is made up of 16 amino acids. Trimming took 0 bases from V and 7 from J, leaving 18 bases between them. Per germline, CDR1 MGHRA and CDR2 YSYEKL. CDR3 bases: TGCGCCAGCAGCCAAGATACTCCAGGGTGGATAGCTGGCTACACCTTC. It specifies CASSQDTPGWIAGYTF.

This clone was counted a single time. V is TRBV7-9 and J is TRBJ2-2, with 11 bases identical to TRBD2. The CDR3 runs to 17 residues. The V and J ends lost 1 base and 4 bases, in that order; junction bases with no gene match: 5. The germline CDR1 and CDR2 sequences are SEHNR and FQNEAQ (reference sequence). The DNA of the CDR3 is TGTGCCAGCAGCTTAGGACTAGCGGGATCGGTCACCGGGGAGCTGTTTTTT. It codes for CASSLGLAGSVTGELFF.

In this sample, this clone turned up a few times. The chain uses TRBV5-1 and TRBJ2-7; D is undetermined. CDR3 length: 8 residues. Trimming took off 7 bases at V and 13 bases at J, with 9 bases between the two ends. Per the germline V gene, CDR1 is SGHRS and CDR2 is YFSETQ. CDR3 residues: CASRYNYF. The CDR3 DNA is TGCGCCAGCCGATACAATTACTTC.

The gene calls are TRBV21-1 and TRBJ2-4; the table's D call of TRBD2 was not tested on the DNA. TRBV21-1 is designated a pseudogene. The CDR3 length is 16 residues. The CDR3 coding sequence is TGTGCCAGCCAGCGTGAGACTAGCTTAGCCAAAAACATTCAGTACTTC. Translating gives CASQRETSLAKNIQYF.